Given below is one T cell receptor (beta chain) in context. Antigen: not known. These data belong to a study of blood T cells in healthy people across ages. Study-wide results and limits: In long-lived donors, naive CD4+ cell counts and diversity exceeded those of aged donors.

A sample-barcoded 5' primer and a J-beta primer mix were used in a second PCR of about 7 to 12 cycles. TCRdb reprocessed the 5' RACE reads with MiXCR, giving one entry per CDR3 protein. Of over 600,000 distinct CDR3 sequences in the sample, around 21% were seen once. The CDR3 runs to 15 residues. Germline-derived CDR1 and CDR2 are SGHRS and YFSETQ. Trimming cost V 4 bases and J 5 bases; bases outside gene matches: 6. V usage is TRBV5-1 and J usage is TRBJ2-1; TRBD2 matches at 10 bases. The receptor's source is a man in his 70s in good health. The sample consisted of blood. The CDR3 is CASSIGTSENNEQFF. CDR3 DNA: TGCGCCAGCAGCATCGGGACTAGCGAAAACAATGAGCAGTTCTTC.